These T cell receptor beta chains were read from a single sample in a study of blood T cell repertoires in COVID-19. Clones were sequenced by immunoSEQ multiplex PCR, and TCRdb holds only the in-frame ones, with some missing. The sample includes about 160,000 clones, around 74% of them seen just once. Material for sequencing was peripheral blood. The receptors shown here come from a woman aged 80 or over with acute or convalescent COVID-19. Both conserved end residues are part of each CDR3. A D gene is named only where the DNA matches it firmly. Clone size appears in some rows only: once, few, many, or a class for an expanded clone.

clone_size: -; d_call: -; v_call: TRBV6-5; j_call: TRBJ1-2; cdr3_aa: CATQGRPPGGYTF; cdr3_nt: TGTGCCACCCAAGGCCGACCCCCGGGTGGCTACACCTTC
clone_size: few; d_call: -; v_call: TRBV6-5; j_call: TRBJ1-5; cdr3_aa: CASRAGGTNNQPQHF; cdr3_nt: TGTGCCAGCCGAGCCGGAGGGACGAACAATCAGCCCCAGCATTTT
clone_size: -; d_call: TRBD1; v_call: TRBV3-1/TRBV3-2; j_call: TRBJ2-1; cdr3_aa: CASSDRGPTGQFF; cdr3_nt: TGTGCCAGCTCGGACAGGGGCCCTACGGGGCAGTTCTTC
clone_size: -; d_call: -; v_call: TRBV25-1; j_call: TRBJ2-7; cdr3_aa: CASSGSPSYEQYF; cdr3_nt: TGTGCCAGCAGTGGAAGCCCTTCCTACGAGCAGTACTTC
clone_size: -; d_call: -; v_call: TRBV11-2; j_call: TRBJ1-1; cdr3_aa: CASSSGLNTEAFF; cdr3_nt: TGTGCCAGCAGCTCCGGGTTGAACACTGAAGCTTTCTTT
clone_size: few; d_call: -; v_call: TRBV28; j_call: TRBJ1-5; cdr3_aa: CAIGRGNSNQPQHF; cdr3_nt: TGTGCCATCGGCCGAGGTAATAGCAATCAGCCCCAGCATTTT
clone_size: -; d_call: -; v_call: TRBV6-1; j_call: TRBJ1-1; cdr3_aa: CASSEYAVNTEAFF; cdr3_nt: TGTGCCAGCAGTGAATACGCAGTGAACACTGAAGCTTTCTTT
clone_size: -; d_call: -; v_call: TRBV9; j_call: TRBJ1-3; cdr3_aa: CASSAGADTIYF; cdr3_nt: TGTGCCAGCAGCGCAGGGGCCGACACCATATATTTT
clone_size: -; d_call: TRBD2; v_call: TRBV9; j_call: TRBJ2-1; cdr3_aa: CASSVGGLAGGNREQFF; cdr3_nt: TGTGCCAGCAGCGTAGGCGGTCTAGCGGGAGGGAATCGGGAGCAGTTCTTC
clone_size: -; d_call: -; v_call: TRBV4-1; j_call: TRBJ1-2; cdr3_aa: CASSQDAGNYGYTF; cdr3_nt: TGCGCCAGCAGCCAAGACGCTGGCAACTATGGCTACACCTTC
clone_size: -; d_call: -; v_call: TRBV14; j_call: TRBJ1-1; cdr3_aa: CASSHYRNPGGVFF; cdr3_nt: TGTGCCAGCAGCCATTACAGGAACCCAGGAGGGGTTTTCTTT
clone_size: -; d_call: TRBD2; v_call: TRBV11-2; j_call: TRBJ2-1; cdr3_aa: CASSVGLAGGVHEQFF; cdr3_nt: TGTGCCAGCAGCGTGGGACTAGCGGGAGGGGTCCATGAGCAGTTCTTC
clone_size: -; d_call: TRBD2; v_call: TRBV7-2; j_call: TRBJ2-5; cdr3_aa: CASSLGRAQETQYF; cdr3_nt: TGTGCCAGCAGCTTGGGGAGGGCACAAGAGACCCAGTACTTC
clone_size: -; d_call: TRBD1; v_call: TRBV19; j_call: TRBJ1-5; cdr3_aa: CASSSASTGGNQPQHF; cdr3_nt: TGTGCCAGTAGTAGCGCCTCGACAGGGGGCAATCAGCCCCAGCATTTT
clone_size: -; d_call: TRBD1; v_call: TRBV19; j_call: TRBJ2-2; cdr3_aa: CASSIQGAPGELFF; cdr3_nt: TGTGCCAGTAGTATCCAGGGGGCCCCCGGGGAGCTGTTTTTT
clone_size: -; d_call: -; v_call: TRBV20-1; j_call: TRBJ2-3; cdr3_aa: CSASLLAPDTQYF; cdr3_nt: TGCAGTGCTAGTTTATTAGCTCCTGATACGCAGTATTTT
clone_size: -; d_call: -; v_call: TRBV3-1/TRBV3-2; j_call: TRBJ1-1; cdr3_aa: CASSQGLQEHDEAFF; cdr3_nt: TGTGCCAGCAGCCAAGGTTTACAGGAGCATGATGAAGCTTTCTTT
clone_size: -; d_call: -; v_call: TRBV7-9; j_call: TRBJ1-4; cdr3_aa: CASSLGTVKLDEKLFF; cdr3_nt: TGTGCCAGCAGCTTAGGGACAGTCAAACTGGATGAAAAACTGTTTTTT
clone_size: once; d_call: TRBD1; v_call: TRBV9; j_call: TRBJ1-6; cdr3_aa: CASSVARDRVNSPLHF; cdr3_nt: TGTGCCAGCAGCGTAGCTCGCGACAGGGTTAATTCACCCCTCCACTTT
clone_size: -; d_call: TRBD1; v_call: TRBV19; j_call: TRBJ1-5; cdr3_aa: CASSPYRQGQKPQHF; cdr3_nt: TGTGCCAGTAGTCCCTATCGACAGGGCCAGAAGCCCCAGCATTTT
clone_size: once; d_call: -; v_call: TRBV5-8; j_call: TRBJ1-2; cdr3_aa: CASSQQGREPYGYTF; cdr3_nt: TGTGCCAGCAGCCAACAGGGACGAGAGCCCTATGGCTACACCTTC
clone_size: -; d_call: -; v_call: TRBV19; j_call: TRBJ1-3; cdr3_aa: CASSKWTADSGNTIYF; cdr3_nt: TGTGCCAGTAGTAAATGGACAGCCGACTCTGGAAACACCATATATTTT
clone_size: few; d_call: TRBD1; v_call: TRBV5-4; j_call: TRBJ1-1; cdr3_aa: CASSPGTGRSEAFF; cdr3_nt: TGTGCCAGCAGCCCCGGGACAGGGCGAAGCGAAGCTTTCTTT
clone_size: -; d_call: -; v_call: TRBV29-1; j_call: TRBJ2-7; cdr3_aa: CSVEVSGPYEQYF; cdr3_nt: TGCAGCGTTGAAGTAAGCGGTCCCTACGAGCAGTACTTC
clone_size: -; d_call: -; v_call: TRBV5-4; j_call: TRBJ1-1; cdr3_aa: CASSLGRGIDTEAFF; cdr3_nt: TGTGCCAGCAGCTTGGGTCGGGGGATCGACACTGAAGCTTTCTTT
clone_size: -; d_call: -; v_call: TRBV5-1; j_call: TRBJ2-2; cdr3_aa: CASSLESGTGELFF; cdr3_nt: TGCGCCAGCAGCTTGGAGTCGGGAACCGGGGAGCTGTTTTTT
clone_size: few; d_call: TRBD1; v_call: TRBV5-1; j_call: TRBJ1-3; cdr3_aa: CASSLLTGGSRNTIYF; cdr3_nt: TGCGCCAGCAGCCTGCTAACAGGGGGCTCGAGAAACACCATATATTTT
clone_size: -; d_call: -; v_call: TRBV19; j_call: TRBJ1-1; cdr3_aa: CASSYGVPVEAFF; cdr3_nt: TGTGCCAGTAGTTACGGGGTTCCCGTTGAAGCTTTCTTT
clone_size: -; d_call: -; v_call: TRBV28; j_call: TRBJ1-2; cdr3_aa: CASSLRGNYGYTF; cdr3_nt: TGTGCCAGCAGTTTACGGGGAAACTATGGCTACACCTTC
clone_size: -; d_call: -; v_call: TRBV7-9; j_call: TRBJ2-1; cdr3_aa: CASSYRLTDNEQFF; cdr3_nt: TGTGCCAGCAGTTACAGGTTGACAGACAATGAGCAGTTCTTC
clone_size: -; d_call: -; v_call: TRBV19; j_call: TRBJ2-1; cdr3_aa: CASRPGLDYNEQFF; cdr3_nt: TGTGCCAGTAGACCGGGACTTGATTACAATGAGCAGTTCTTC
clone_size: -; d_call: -; v_call: TRBV6-2/TRBV6-3; j_call: TRBJ1-5; cdr3_aa: CASSLGQSNQPQHF; cdr3_nt: TGTGCCAGCAGTCTTGGACAGAGCAATCAGCCCCAGCATTTT
clone_size: -; d_call: -; v_call: TRBV9; j_call: TRBJ2-7; cdr3_aa: CASSFTEGWSAEQYF; cdr3_nt: TGTGCCAGCAGCTTCACGGAGGGCTGGTCTGCCGAGCAGTACTTC
clone_size: once; d_call: TRBD2; v_call: TRBV27; j_call: TRBJ2-1; cdr3_aa: CASSSQVRVLAGYNEQFF; cdr3_nt: TGTGCCAGCAGTTCCCAGGTGAGGGTACTAGCGGGATACAATGAGCAGTTCTTC
clone_size: -; d_call: TRBD1; v_call: TRBV2; j_call: TRBJ1-2; cdr3_aa: CAGMTGGNGYTF; cdr3_nt: TGTGCCGGAATGACAGGGGGCAATGGCTACACCTTC
clone_size: -; d_call: -; v_call: TRBV6-2/TRBV6-3; j_call: TRBJ2-4; cdr3_aa: CASSYDGLAKNIQYF; cdr3_nt: TGTGCCAGCAGTTACGACGGACTAGCCAAAAACATTCAGTACTTC
clone_size: few; d_call: TRBD2; v_call: TRBV5-5; j_call: TRBJ2-2; cdr3_aa: CASNPGGGGTGELFF; cdr3_nt: TGTGCCAGCAACCCTGGCGGGGGAGGTACCGGGGAGCTGTTTTTT
clone_size: -; d_call: -; v_call: TRBV14; j_call: TRBJ2-5; cdr3_aa: CASSPVAVWGVLRETQYF; cdr3_nt: TGTGCCAGCAGCCCAGTGGCCGTTTGGGGCGTCCTTCGAGAGACCCAGTACTTC
clone_size: -; d_call: TRBD2; v_call: TRBV5-5; j_call: TRBJ2-2; cdr3_aa: CASSSGGAGELFF; cdr3_nt: TGTGCCAGCAGCTCCGGGGGGGCCGGGGAGCTGTTTTTT
clone_size: -; d_call: -; v_call: TRBV5-1; j_call: TRBJ1-6; cdr3_aa: CASSLGPVVNSPLHF; cdr3_nt: TGCGCCAGCAGCTTGGGCCCAGTCGTCAATTCACCCCTCCACTTT
clone_size: -; d_call: -; v_call: TRBV13; j_call: TRBJ2-1; cdr3_aa: CASSRGKIYNEQFF; cdr3_nt: TGTGCCAGCAGCCGCGGTAAGATCTACAATGAGCAGTTCTTC
clone_size: -; d_call: -; v_call: TRBV7-6; j_call: TRBJ1-5; cdr3_aa: CASSLASGIDSNQPQHF; cdr3_nt: TGTGCCAGCAGCTTAGCTAGCGGGATAGATAGCAATCAGCCCCAGCATTTT